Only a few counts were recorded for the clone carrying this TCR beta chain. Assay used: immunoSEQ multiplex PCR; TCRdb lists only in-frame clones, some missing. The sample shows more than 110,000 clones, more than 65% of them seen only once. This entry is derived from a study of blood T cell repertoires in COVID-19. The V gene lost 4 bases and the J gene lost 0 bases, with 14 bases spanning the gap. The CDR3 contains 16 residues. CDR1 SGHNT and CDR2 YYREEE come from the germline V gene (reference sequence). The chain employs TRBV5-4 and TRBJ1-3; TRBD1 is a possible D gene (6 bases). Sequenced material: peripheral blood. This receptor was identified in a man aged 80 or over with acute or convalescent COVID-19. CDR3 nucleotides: TGTGCCAGCAGCCCGGACAGCTACAGCTCTGGAAACACCATATATTTT. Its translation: CASSPDSYSSGNTIYF.